A selection of T cell receptor beta chains follows, all from one sample in a study of T cell repertoires in cytomegalovirus infection. These receptors have no identified antigens. TCRdb recomputed calls from the reads with MiXCR, one row per CDR3 protein. This table has 700,000 to 950,000 distinct CDR3 sequences, approximately 30% appearing once. Sample: cultured CD8+ T cells from PBMCs, taken from culture after CMV antigen stimulation. These receptors all stem from a human donor in good health (CMV status not recorded). Some clones in this sample may be carry-over from other donors' samples. The CDR3 runs from the conserved cysteine through the conserved F or W. Fields, in order: D gene, CDR3 length, clone size, J gene, V gene, CDR3 protein, CDR3 DNA. D genes are given only for firm matches. Only some rows state a clone size, as once, few, many or a class for expanded clones.

D: TRBD1; length: 13; size: -; J: TRBJ1-1; V: TRBV15; CDR3: CATSEGTGQEAFF; DNA: TGTGCCACCAGCGAAGGGACAGGGCAAGAGGCTTTCTTT
D: -; length: 15; size: few; J: TRBJ1-3; V: TRBV12-3/TRBV12-4; CDR3: CASINLARGGNTIYF; DNA: TGTGCCAGCATTAACTTAGCCAGGGGAGGAAACACCATATATTTT
D: -; length: 13; size: few; J: TRBJ1-1; V: TRBV11-3; CDR3: CASSPAGTSEAFF; DNA: TGTGCCAGCAGCCCCGCCGGGACTAGTGAAGCTTTCTTT
D: -; length: 15; size: few; J: TRBJ1-2; V: TRBV20-1; CDR3: CSARDMRGDDYGYTF; DNA: TGCAGTGCTAGAGATATGAGAGGGGACGACTATGGCTACACCTTC
D: TRBD1; length: 14; size: few; J: TRBJ2-1; V: TRBV7-7; CDR3: CASSWGTGRNEQFF; DNA: TGTGCTAGCAGCTGGGGGACAGGGAGGAATGAGCAGTTCTTC
D: TRBD1; length: 14; size: many; J: TRBJ1-2; V: TRBV7-2; CDR3: CASSLASGGFGYTF; DNA: TGTGCCAGCAGCTTAGCGTCAGGGGGATTTGGCTACACCTTC
D: -; length: 16; size: few; J: TRBJ2-7; V: TRBV7-8; CDR3: CASSLPPDTPSYEQYF; DNA: TGTGCCAGCAGCTTACCTCCTGACACACCTTCCTACGAGCAGTACTTC
D: -; length: 17; size: -; J: TRBJ2-4; V: TRBV7-2; CDR3: CASSIVRTDLAKNIQYF; DNA: TGTGCCAGCAGCATTGTCCGGACAGATTTAGCCAAAAACATTCAGTACTTC
D: -; length: 14; size: many; J: TRBJ1-6; V: TRBV11-3; CDR3: CASSLGQPNSPLHF; DNA: TGTGCCAGCAGCCTCGGACAGCCCAATTCACCCCTCCACTTT
D: -; length: 14; size: few; J: TRBJ2-2; V: TRBV7-2; CDR3: CASSPGSNTGELFF; DNA: TGTGCCAGCAGCCCGGGCTCGAACACCGGGGAGCTGTTTTTT
D: -; length: 13; size: many; J: TRBJ2-1; V: TRBV7-2; CDR3: CASSPDTYNEQFF; DNA: TGTGCCAGCAGCCCCGACACATACAATGAGCAGTTCTTC
D: -; length: 16; size: many; J: TRBJ1-1; V: TRBV10-3; CDR3: CAISESTGILNTEAFF; DNA: TGTGCCATCAGTGAGTCTACAGGGATATTGAACACTGAAGCTTTCTTT
D: -; length: 18; size: few; J: TRBJ2-2; V: TRBV7-9; CDR3: CASSEPGHSRSPTGELFF; DNA: TGTGCCAGCAGCGAACCGGGACATTCCCGTTCCCCCACCGGGGAGCTGTTTTTT
D: -; length: 15; size: few; J: TRBJ2-1; V: TRBV7-6; CDR3: CASSLEGRAVNEQFF; DNA: TGTGCCAGCAGCTTAGAAGGCAGAGCAGTAAATGAGCAGTTCTTC
D: -; length: 14; size: -; J: TRBJ2-1; V: TRBV7-6; CDR3: CASSPGGPGNEQFF; DNA: TGTGCCAGCAGCCCCGGGGGGCCCGGAAATGAGCAGTTCTTC
D: -; length: 15; size: many; J: TRBJ2-7; V: TRBV7-2; CDR3: CASSHTGQSSYEQYF; DNA: TGTGCCAGCAGCCACACCGGACAGAGCTCCTACGAGCAGTACTTC
D: -; length: 16; size: few; J: TRBJ2-1; V: TRBV14; CDR3: CASSQRSTSSYNEQFF; DNA: TGTGCCAGCAGCCAACGATCGACAAGCTCCTACAATGAGCAGTTCTTC
D: TRBD1; length: 17; size: few; J: TRBJ1-2; V: TRBV2; CDR3: CASSVPGQGPVGYGYTF; DNA: TGTGCCAGCAGTGTCCCGGGACAGGGGCCGGTTGGCTATGGCTACACCTTC
D: -; length: 15; size: few; J: TRBJ1-3; V: TRBV12-3/TRBV12-4; CDR3: CASSLRELSGNTIYF; DNA: TGTGCCAGCAGTTTAAGAGAACTCTCTGGAAACACCATATATTTT
D: TRBD1; length: 14; size: few; J: TRBJ1-5; V: TRBV6-2/TRBV6-3; CDR3: CASSERDSHQPQHF; DNA: TGTGCCAGCAGCGAACGGGACAGCCATCAGCCCCAGCATTTT
D: -; length: 13; size: few; J: TRBJ2-2; V: TRBV6-1; CDR3: CASDSTGMGELFF; DNA: TGTGCCAGCGATAGTACAGGGATGGGGGAGCTGTTTTTT
D: -; length: 14; size: few; J: TRBJ1-2; V: TRBV12-3/TRBV12-4; CDR3: CASSSLQWAYGYTF; DNA: TGTGCCAGCAGTTCACTTCAGTGGGCCTATGGCTACACCTTC
D: TRBD1; length: 14; size: many; J: TRBJ1-2; V: TRBV5-6; CDR3: CASSLGTGGNGYTF; DNA: TGTGCCAGCAGCTTGGGGACAGGGGGCAATGGCTACACCTTC
D: TRBD1; length: 15; size: many; J: TRBJ2-7; V: TRBV7-8; CDR3: CASGRPGQGFYEQYF; DNA: TGTGCCAGCGGACGTCCGGGACAGGGGTTCTACGAGCAGTACTTC